The subject of this entry is one T cell receptor (beta chain). The antigen remains unidentified. The data originate from a study of circulating and synovial CD4+ cells in juvenile arthritis. Whole-study results and caveats: Circulating pathogenic-like lymphocytes shared a substantially higher fraction of CDR3 sequences with synovium than bulk blood. CPL and bulk CD4 samples differed at least tenfold in T cell genomes.

Assay: immunoSEQ multiplex PCR; the TCRdb copy retains only in-frame clones and omits some. The sample includes around 18,000 clones, more than 75% of them seen just once. Samples derive from patients with active juvenile idiopathic arthritis. V was clipped by 5 bases and J by 2 bases; unmatched bases: 5. Germline V CDR1 and CDR2: MRHNA, SNTAGT. This CDR3 comprises 15 residues. Sequences were obtained from CD4+ T cells from blood. This chain links TRBV6-4 with TRBJ2-1; 8 positions match TRBD1. This clonotype was sampled from a human donor with juvenile idiopathic arthritis. For the CDR3, the DNA is TGTGCCAGCAGTATGGACAGGGTGCCCTACAATGAGCAGTTCTTC. It yields the protein CASSMDRVPYNEQFF.